A selection of T cell receptor beta chains follows, all from one sample in a study of neoadjuvant anti-PD-1 for oral cavity cancer. TCRdb keeps only in-frame clones here, not all; method: immunoSEQ multiplex PCR. The sample gives under 20,000 clones, about 70% of which show up once; around 2.8% is in the top ten. The sample was PBMCs, taken before nivolumab (anti-PD-1) treatment. Receptors were obtained from a person aged 40 to 85 with oral cavity squamous cell carcinoma. The CDR3 runs from the conserved cysteine through the conserved F or W. The order of the fields is V gene, D gene, J gene, clone size, CDR3 protein, CDR3 DNA. The D gene is left open where the match is weak. Clone size is shown for a subset of rows, as once, few, many or a class of expanded clone.

TRBV2	-	TRBJ2-7	-	CASRPTGLNDEQYF	TGTGCCAGCAGGCCCACAGGTTTAAACGACGAGCAGTACTTC
TRBV5-4	-	TRBJ2-1	once	CASIQLPPFYNEQFF	TGTGCCAGCATCCAACTACCCCCTTTCTACAATGAGCAGTTCTTC
TRBV20-1	-	TRBJ2-5	few	CSAEVRETQYF	TGCAGTGCAGAGGTGAGGGAGACCCAGTACTTC
TRBV29-1	TRBD2	TRBJ2-7	-	CSVASSAGVVEQYF	TGCAGCGTCGCCAGCTCAGCGGGAGTTGTCGAGCAGTACTTC
TRBV10-3	TRBD2	TRBJ2-7	-	CAISPGLASYEQYF	TGTGCCATCAGCCCGGGACTAGCTTCCTACGAGCAGTACTTC
TRBV20-1	-	TRBJ2-7	-	CSASGSYEQYF	TGCAGTGCTAGCGGGTCCTACGAGCAGTACTTC
TRBV21-1	-	TRBJ2-1	-	CASSFPPSGPHNEQFF	TGTGCCAGCAGCTTTCCCCCCAGCGGGCCCCACAATGAGCAGTTCTTC
TRBV29-1	-	TRBJ1-5	once	CSVAGTSNQPQHF	TGCAGCGTTGCGGGGACCAGCAATCAGCCCCAGCATTTT
TRBV29-1	-	TRBJ2-7	-	CSVGGQDSYEQYF	TGCAGCGTTGGGGGGCAGGACTCCTACGAGCAGTACTTC
TRBV2	-	TRBJ2-1	-	CASSYHNEQFF	TGTGCCAGCAGCTACCACAATGAGCAGTTCTTC
TRBV7-3	TRBD2	TRBJ2-2	-	CASSFSGRGSGELFF	TGTGCCAGCAGCTTCAGCGGGAGAGGGTCCGGGGAGCTGTTTTTT
TRBV7-9	TRBD2	TRBJ2-4	-	CASSLPGLAGNIQYF	TGTGCCAGCAGCCTTCCGGGACTAGCGGGGAACATTCAGTACTTC
TRBV27	-	TRBJ2-7	-	CASSFERGPYEQYF	TGTGCCAGCAGTTTCGAGCGAGGGCCCTACGAGCAGTACTTC
TRBV15	TRBD2	TRBJ2-3	-	CATSRTSGWTDTQYF	TGTGCCACCAGTCGGACTAGCGGGTGGACAGATACGCAGTATTTT
TRBV29-1	-	TRBJ2-1	-	CSVEWTEIYNEQFF	TGCAGCGTTGAATGGACGGAGATCTACAATGAGCAGTTCTTC
TRBV6-6	-	TRBJ1-4	-	CASKVSQGSGEKLFF	TGTGCCAGCAAAGTCTCTCAGGGTTCAGGGGAAAAACTGTTTTTT
TRBV7-6	-	TRBJ2-4	-	CASSLDGVGYIQYF	TGTGCCAGCAGCTTAGACGGGGTTGGGTACATTCAGTACTTC